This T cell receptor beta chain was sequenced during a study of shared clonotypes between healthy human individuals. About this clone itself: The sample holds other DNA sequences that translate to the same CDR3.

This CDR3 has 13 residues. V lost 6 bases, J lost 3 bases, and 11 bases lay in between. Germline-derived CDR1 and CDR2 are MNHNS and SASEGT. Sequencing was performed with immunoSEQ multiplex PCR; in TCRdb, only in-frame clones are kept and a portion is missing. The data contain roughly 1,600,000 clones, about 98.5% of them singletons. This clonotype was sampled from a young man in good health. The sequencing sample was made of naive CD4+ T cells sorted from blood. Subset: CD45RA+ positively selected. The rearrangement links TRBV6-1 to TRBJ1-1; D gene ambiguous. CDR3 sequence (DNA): TGTGCCAGCAGAGTTACGGCGGACACTGAAGCTTTCTTT. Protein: CASRVTADTEAFF.